A single TCR beta chain is shown here with its context. This table comes from immunoSEQ multiplex PCR, and its TCRdb copy is limited to in-frame clones, with some not included. The sample yields around 390,000 clones, approximately 90% seen once. This study enrolled people aged roughly 18 to 90 from about two dozen US geographic areas. These data originate in a study of blood T cell repertoires in COVID-19. The length of the CDR3 is 17 residues. Trimming cost V 3 bases and J 3 bases, with 20 bases left between them. The germline gives CDR1 LNHNV, CDR2 YYDKDF (reference sequence). V gene TRBV15 combines with J gene TRBJ1-1, with a weak D call TRBD1 (6 bases). Sequenced sample: PBMCs or T cells enriched from blood (not recorded which). This TCR came from a woman between 50 and 59 years old who had recovered from COVID-19. The CDR3 protein is CATSSNRAQGRDTEAFF. The CDR3, as DNA: TGTGCCACCAGCAGTAACCGGGCCCAGGGGCGGGACACTGAAGCTTTCTTT.